The clone carrying this T cell receptor beta chain has more than one count but fewer than ten. Looked up from germline, CDR1 is MDHEN and CDR2 is SYDVKM. This CDR3 has 13 amino acids. With 6 bases removed from V and 0 bases from J, the gap between germline ends came to 6 bases. This specimen belongs to a study of T cells in narcolepsy. TCRdb's copy holds only in-frame clones and misses some; the assay was immunoSEQ multiplex PCR. The repertoire has 25,000 to 35,000 clones, about 90% of them found once; the top ten carry about 1.3%. Sequencing was performed on CD45RA- memory CD4+ T cells from PBMCs. The chain links TRBV28 to TRBJ1-3; the D is unclear. The receptor was derived from a human donor with narcolepsy. The CDR3 here is CASRGSSGNTIYF. CDR3 sequence (DNA): TGTGCCAGCAGGGGCTCCTCTGGAAACACCATATATTTT.